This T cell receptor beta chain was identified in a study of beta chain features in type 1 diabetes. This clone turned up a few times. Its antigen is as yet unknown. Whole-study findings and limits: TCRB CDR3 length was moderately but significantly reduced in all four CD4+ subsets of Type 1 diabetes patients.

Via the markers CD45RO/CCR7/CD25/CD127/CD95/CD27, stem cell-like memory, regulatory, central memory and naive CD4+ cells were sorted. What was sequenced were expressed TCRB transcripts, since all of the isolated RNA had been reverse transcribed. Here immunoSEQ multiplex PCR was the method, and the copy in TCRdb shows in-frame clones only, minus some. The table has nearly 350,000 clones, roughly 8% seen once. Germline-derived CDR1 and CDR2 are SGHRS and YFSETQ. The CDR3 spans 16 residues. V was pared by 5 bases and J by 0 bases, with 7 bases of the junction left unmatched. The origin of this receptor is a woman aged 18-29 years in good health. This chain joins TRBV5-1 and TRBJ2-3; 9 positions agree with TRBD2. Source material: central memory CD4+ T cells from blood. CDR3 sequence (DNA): TGCGCCAGCAGACTTGGGACTAGCTATAGCACAGATACGCAGTATTTT. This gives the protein CASRLGTSYSTDTQYF. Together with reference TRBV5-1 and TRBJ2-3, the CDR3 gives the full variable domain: KAGVTQTPRYLIKTRGQQVTLSCSPISGHRSVSWYQQTPGQGLQFLFEYFSETQRNKGNFPGRFSGRQFSNSRSEMNVSTLELGDSALYLCASRLGTSYSTDTQYFGPGTRLTVL.